This T cell receptor (beta chain) appears in the sequencing data of a study of blood T cell repertoires in COVID-19. The CDR3 extends over 15 amino acids. V shed 8 bases, J shed 6 bases, and the junction held 13 bases outside the gene matches. Germline V gene data show CDR1 as SNHLY and CDR2 as FYNNEI. Sequencing was performed with immunoSEQ multiplex PCR; in TCRdb, only in-frame clones are kept and a portion is missing. The table lists about 170,000 clones, about four fifths of them singletons. The rearrangement joins TRBV2 to TRBJ2-7, with TRBD1 identical over 10 bases. The source is a man aged 40-49 years who had recovered from COVID-19. The specimen was peripheral blood. The CDR3 reads CASDGVGTGDVEQYF. DNA of the CDR3: TGTGCCAGCGATGGAGTCGGGACAGGGGATGTCGAGCAGTACTTC. The whole variable domain, remainder taken from reference TRBV2 and TRBJ2-7, is EPEVTQTPSHQVTQMGQEVILRCVPISNHLYFYWYRQILGQKVEFLVSFYNNEISEKSEIFDDQFSVERPDGSNFTLKIRSTKLEDSAMYFCASDGVGTGDVEQYFGPGTRLTVT.